The 30 T cell receptor beta chains below were found in one sample sequenced in a study of identical twins. In TCRdb, the 5' RACE reads were re-called with MiXCR into one record per CDR3 protein. The data hold 420,000 or so distinct CDR3 sequences, with around a sixth observed a single time. The sequenced material came from naive T cells sorted from blood. The origin of the receptors is a man aged 50 or older in good health.

The rearrangement uses TRBV10-3 and TRBJ2-5; TRBD1 might be the D (5 bases). The CDR3 has 12 residues. V dropped 11 bases and J dropped 4 bases, with 14 bases sitting between them. CDR1 and CDR2 from the germline V gene are ENHRY and SYGVKD. CDR3 residues: CAAAGLGETQYF. CDR3 bases: TGTGCCGCCGCAGGGCTTGGAGAGACCCAGTACTTC.

The J gene is TRBJ2-7, the V gene TRBV4-1; D unresolved. The CDR3 is 14 amino acids. Per germline, CDR1 MGHRA and CDR2 YSYEKL. V gave up 1 base and J gave up 2 bases, with 9 bases separating them. The CDR3 loop reads CASSQGTSTYEQYF. CDR3 in DNA: TGCGCCAGCAGCCAAGGTACTTCCACCTACGAGCAGTACTTC.

The V and J genes are TRBV5-1 and TRBJ2-5; 8 bases match TRBD2. Per the germline V gene, CDR1 is SGHRS and CDR2 is YFSETQ. This CDR3 spans 16 amino acids. Germline trimming cut 1 base from V and 5 bases from J; bases unmatched to any gene: 10. CDR3 sequence: CASSLFGGGPRETQYF. DNA for the CDR3: TGCGCCAGCAGCTTGTTCGGGGGGGGGCCTCGGGAGACCCAGTACTTC.

In this sample, this clonotype turned up many times. The chain employs TRBV11-2 and TRBJ2-1; TRBD2 aligns across 8 bases. The CDR3 is 18 amino acids. With 1 base clipped from V and 2 bases from J, the junction kept 10 bases outside the gene matches. Germline V lookup: CDR1 SGHAT, CDR2 FQNNGV. The DNA of the CDR3 is TGTGCCAGCAGCTTAGTGTGGATGGGAGCGGGGGCCTACAATGAGCAGTTCTTC. The encoded protein is CASSLVWMGAGAYNEQFF.

This clonotype was seen at least ten times. The chain couples TRBV9 to TRBJ2-2; possibly TRBD2 for D (5 bases). CDR3 length: 15 residues. Trimming left V 0 bases short and J 1 base short, with 7 bases between. CDR1 is SGDLS and CDR2 is YYNGEE in the germline V gene. The CDR3 is CASSVDAGNTGELFF. The CDR3 coding sequence is TGTGCCAGCAGCGTAGATGCGGGGAACACCGGGGAGCTGTTTTTT. The entire variable domain, with the rest obtained from reference TRBV9 and TRBJ2-2, is as follows: DSGVTQTPKHLITATGQRVTLRCSPRSGDLSVYWYQQSLDQGLQFLIQYYNGEERAKGNILERFSAQQFPDLHSELNLSSLELGDSALYFCASSVDAGNTGELFFGEGSRLTVL.

As DNA, the CDR3 is TGTGCCAGCAGTCTTCAAATCTACGAGCAGTACTTC. Translating it yields CASSLQIYEQYF. V usage is TRBV12-3 or TRBV12-4 and J usage is TRBJ2-7; D ambiguous. The CDR3 spans 12 residues. Trimming removed 5 bases at V and 3 bases at J, with 8 bases between.

This clonotype was seen more than once but under ten times. The gene calls are TRBV21-1 and TRBJ1-1; TRBD1, as called in the table, went unchecked against the DNA. TRBV21-1 is assigned pseudogene status. The CDR3 loop spans 17 amino acids. The CDR3 loop reads CASSPPKNRTNLTEAFF. Here the CDR3 DNA reads TGTGCCAGCAGCCCGCCAAAAAACAGGACGAACCTCACTGAAGCTTTCTTT.

This clonotype has ten or more counts. V and J are TRBV5-1 and TRBJ2-3; 8 bases align to TRBD1. The CDR3 length is 17 residues. Germline V gene lookup returns CDR1 SGHRS and CDR2 YFSETQ. V was clipped by 0 bases and J by 5 bases; unmatched bases: 11. CDR3 sequence reads: CASSLGAAGGSGDTQYF. CDR3 DNA sequence: TGCGCCAGCAGCTTGGGGGCAGCAGGGGGCTCTGGAGATACGCAGTATTTT.

This clonotype was seen just once. This chain links TRBV10-1 with TRBJ1-3; a possible D gene is TRBD1 (5 bases). This CDR3 region has 14 residues. The V end was cut by 8 bases, the J end by 0 bases, with 11 bases between. CDR1 is WNHNN, CDR2 SYGVQD, per germline (reference sequence). CDR3 bases: TGCGCCAGCCGATCAGGGAGCTCTGGAAACACCATATATTTT. This encodes CASRSGSSGNTIYF.

This clonotype occurred many times. V gene TRBV9 combines with J gene TRBJ2-3; either TRBD1 or TRBD2 may supply D (6 bases each). Germline V CDR1 and CDR2: SGDLS, YYNGEE. Trimming pared 0 bases from V and 0 bases from J, leaving 8 bases between. This CDR3 contains 15 residues. The CDR3 sequence: CASSVGGGSTDTQYF. The CDR3, as DNA: TGTGCCAGCAGCGTAGGAGGGGGGAGCACAGATACGCAGTATTTT.

This clonotype was seen a few times. The chain links TRBV20-1 to TRBJ2-7; 7 bases fit TRBD1. The V gene's germline CDR1 is DFQATT and CDR2 SNEGSKA (reference sequence). J gave up 0 bases and V 2 bases, and 4 bases lay outside the gene matches. The CDR3 spans 14 residues. CDR3 DNA sequence: TGCAGTGCTAGAAGGGGGCCAACCTCCTACGAGCAGTACTTC. It is translated as CSARRGPTSYEQYF.

The J gene is TRBJ2-3, the V gene TRBV7-6; 8 nucleotides align to TRBD1. Germline V gene sequence: CDR1 SGHVS, CDR2 FNYEAQ. The CDR3 runs to 17 residues. The ends lost 8 bases at V and 2 bases at J; junction bases unmatched: 15. The CDR3 is CASLPPKQGDPTDTQYF. The CDR3 DNA follows: TGTGCCAGCCTCCCCCCAAAACAGGGGGATCCCACAGATACGCAGTATTTT.

The chain employs TRBV19 and TRBJ1-1; TRBD1 matches at 7 bases. The CDR3 spans 15 residues. V was pared by 0 bases and J by 2 bases, with 3 bases of the junction left unmatched. The germline V gene has CDR1 LNHDA and CDR2 SQIVND (reference sequence). As DNA, the CDR3 is TGTGCCAGTAGTATAGAGGGGACAGCCAACACTGAAGCTTTCTTT. Its protein product is CASSIEGTANTEAFF.

In this sample, this clonotype turned up many times. The rearrangement links TRBV7-9 to TRBJ1-1; D ambiguous. Germline V gene lookup returns CDR1 SEHNR and CDR2 FQNEAQ (reference sequence). CDR3 length: 14 residues. V lost 1 base, J lost 1 base, and 7 bases lay in between. CDR3 sequence (DNA): TGTGCCAGCAGCTTAGGGGCCCAGAACACTGAAGCTTTCTTT. Translating gives CASSLGAQNTEAFF. The full variable domain, its missing parts supplied by reference TRBV7-9 and TRBJ1-1, is DTGVSQNPRHKITKRGQNVTFRCDPISEHNRLYWYRQTLGQGPEFLTYFQNEAQLEKSRLLSDRFSAERPKGSFSTLEIQRTEQGDSAMYLCASSLGAQNTEAFFGQGTRLTVV.

For this clonotype: A read error is possible here, since a much larger clone lies one base away. The V gene is TRBV7-2, the J gene TRBJ1-1; D is possibly TRBD1 (6 bases). This CDR3 has 15 residues. Germline V gene sequence: CDR1 SGHTA, CDR2 FQGNSA. The CDR3 here is CASSLAPGRGTEALF. The DNA of the CDR3 is TGTGCCAGCAGTCTAGCGCCAGGGAGGGGGACTGAAGCTCTCTTT.

V is TRBV4-3 and J is TRBJ2-3; D is perhaps TRBD1 or TRBD2 (5 bases each). With 4 bases removed from V and 8 bases from J, the gap between germline ends came to 16 bases. Looked up from germline, CDR1 is LGHNA and CDR2 is YSLEER. The length of the CDR3 is 14 residues. The CDR3 here is CASSPQRSGTTQYF. The CDR3, as DNA: TGCGCCAGCAGCCCCCAAAGGTCGGGGACTACGCAGTATTTT.

The chain couples TRBV29-1 to TRBJ2-7; TRBD1 agrees at 8 bases. Germline V gene lookup returns CDR1 SQVTM and CDR2 ANQGSEA. The CDR3 has 12 residues. J was trimmed by 3 bases and V by 5 bases; bases with no gene match: 3. CDR3 in amino acids: CSVQQGVYEQYF. CDR3 bases: TGCAGCGTTCAACAGGGGGTCTACGAGCAGTACTTC.

In its sample, this clonotype was seen a few times. CDR3 residues: CASSRPGRQETQYF. CDR3 nucleotide sequence: TGTGCCAGCAGTCGCCCGGGGCGCCAAGAGACCCAGTACTTC. V gene TRBV7-7 combines with J gene TRBJ2-5; D possibly uses TRBD1 or TRBD2 (5 bases each). CDR1 is SSHAT and CDR2 is FNYEAQ in the germline V gene (reference sequence). Trimming shortened V by 6 bases and J by 1 base, and 12 bases separated the two germline ends. The CDR3 loop spans 14 amino acids.

This clonotype has a handful of counts. This chain joins TRBV20-1 and TRBJ2-1; TRBD2 agrees at 16 bases. Trimming cost V 6 bases and J 9 bases; bases outside gene matches: 5. Germline-derived CDR1 and CDR2 are DFQATT and SNEGSKA (reference sequence). CDR3 length equals 14 residues. The CDR3 DNA follows: TGCAGTGCCTCCGGGACTAGCGGGAGGGCTGAGCAGTTCTTC. Amino acid sequence: CSASGTSGRAEQFF.

This clonotype has just a few counts. The chain is built from TRBV5-1 and TRBJ2-1, with a tentative D call TRBD1 (7 bases). Germline V gene sequence: CDR1 SGHRS, CDR2 YFSETQ. The length of the CDR3 is 16 residues. V lost 0 bases and J 3 bases, leaving 13 bases between the germline ends. The CDR3 DNA reads as TGCGCCAGCAGCTTGGTGGGCAGGGGGGACTACAATGAGCAGTTCTTC. It specifies CASSLVGRGDYNEQFF.

The chain has TRBV7-9 and TRBJ2-7; a possible D gene is TRBD2 (5 bases). The CDR3 loop spans 12 amino acids. The V gene lost 8 bases and the J gene lost 2 bases, with 10 bases spanning the gap. Germline loops: CDR1 SEHNR, CDR2 FQNEAQ (reference sequence). Written as DNA, the CDR3 is TGTGCCAGCGGTCAAGCGGCCTACGAGCAGTACTTC. Amino acid sequence: CASGQAAYEQYF.

CDR3 amino acids: CASSLFVNTEAFF. The CDR3 nucleotides read TGTGCCAGCAGTTTATTCGTGAACACTGAAGCTTTCTTT. This chain connects TRBV12-3 or TRBV12-4 to TRBJ1-1, with D unresolved. Trimming removed 2 bases from V and 0 bases from J, with 4 bases in between. The CDR3 runs 13 residues.

The gene calls are TRBV9 and TRBJ2-7; 8 nucleotides align to TRBD1. The length of the CDR3 is 15 residues. J gave up 6 bases and V 4 bases, and 12 bases lay outside the gene matches. Germline-derived CDR1 and CDR2 are SGDLS and YYNGEE. DNA of the CDR3: TGTGCCAGCAGCCCGTCGACCGGACAGGGTATCGAGCAGTACTTC. This sequence encodes CASSPSTGQGIEQYF. The variable domain in full, with the rest retrieved from reference TRBV9 and TRBJ2-7, is DSGVTQTPKHLITATGQRVTLRCSPRSGDLSVYWYQQSLDQGLQFLIQYYNGEERAKGNILERFSAQQFPDLHSELNLSSLELGDSALYFCASSPSTGQGIEQYFGPGTRLTVT.

This clonotype was recorded at least ten times. J is TRBJ2-1 and V is TRBV20-1; D ambiguous. From germline, CDR1 is DFQATT and CDR2 SNEGSKA (reference sequence). The CDR3 runs 14 residues. V was shortened by 3 bases and J by 4 bases, with 13 bases between the two germline ends. The CDR3 loop reads CSASANDLYNEQFF. The CDR3 coding sequence is TGCAGTGCTAGCGCAAACGATCTATACAATGAGCAGTTCTTC.

This clonotype was picked up many times. This chain connects TRBV20-1 to TRBJ2-5; a possible D gene is TRBD2 (5 bases). The germline V gene has CDR1 DFQATT and CDR2 SNEGSKA (reference sequence). Deletions cut 5 bases from V and 5 bases from J, with 18 bases between. CDR3 length: 14 residues. CDR3 region: CSAPKATGGETQYF. DNA for the CDR3: TGCAGTGCTCCTAAAGCCACTGGCGGGGAGACCCAGTACTTC.

The chain uses TRBV4-3 and TRBJ1-1; 9 bases fit TRBD1. The trim removed 0 bases at V and 10 bases at J, leaving 9 bases unmatched. Germline assignment: CDR1 LGHNA and CDR2 YSLEER. The CDR3 is 15 residues long. The CDR3 loop is CASSQDLRDREPAFF. The DNA of the CDR3 is TGCGCCAGCAGCCAAGATTTAAGGGACAGGGAGCCAGCTTTCTTT.

In this sample, this clonotype turned up a few times. J is TRBJ1-1 and V is TRBV12-3 or TRBV12-4; weak D call: TRBD1 (5 bases). This CDR3 is built from 13 residues. The V end was cut by 1 base, the J end by 7 bases, with 10 bases between. The CDR3 DNA is TGTGCCAGCAGTTTAGTGAGGGGAGGTGAAGCTTTCTTT. Translating it yields CASSLVRGGEAFF.

This clonotype has only a few counts. This rearrangement joins TRBV7-8 to TRBJ2-7, with a tentative D call TRBD1 (6 bases). This CDR3 is built from 12 residues. CDR1 is SGHVS and CDR2 is FQNEAQ in the germline V gene. Trimming took off 5 bases at V and 7 bases at J, with 12 bases between the two ends. CDR3 loop: CASSHRVVEQYF. The CDR3 bases are TGTGCCAGCAGCCACAGGGTCGTAGAGCAGTACTTC.

The chain carries TRBV30 and TRBJ2-5; possibly TRBD1 for D (7 bases). V was trimmed by 4 bases and J by 1 base, leaving 10 bases between them. The germline gives CDR1 GTSNPN, CDR2 SVGIG (reference sequence). The CDR3 runs 13 residues. CDR3 sequence (DNA): TGTGCCTGGACCAGGGGGGCCCAAGAGACCCAGTACTTC. This translates into CAWTRGAQETQYF.

At least ten counts were recorded for this clonotype. The V call is TRBV25-1, the J call TRBJ1-2; D is perhaps TRBD1 (6 bases). The CDR3 contains 12 residues. CDR1 is MGHDK, CDR2 SYGVNS, per germline. Trimming stripped 6 bases from V and 3 bases from J, with 8 bases between. CDR3 amino acids: CASRSGDYGYTF. As DNA, the CDR3 is TGTGCCAGCAGGTCAGGGGACTATGGCTACACCTTC.